The source of this T cell receptor beta chain is a study of cytomegalovirus exposure and HLA in healthy donors. Study background: The 130 or so validation repertoires, a later analysis reported, used the same platform as the approximately 670 repertoires from the first cohort.

Germline CDR1 is MGHRA and CDR2 is YSYEKL. The CDR3 length is 16 residues. The ends lost 3 bases at V and 6 bases at J; junction bases unmatched: 12. The assay was immunoSEQ multiplex PCR, and TCRdb's table has in-frame clones only and misses some. The sample holds fewer than 200,000 clones, more than 65% seen once. Study-wide findings and caveats: According to a subsequent analysis, TCR clusters identified in the first cohort showed a tendency to co-occur across the 110 or so validation repertoires. In vitro confirmation showed a few CMV-associated chains to be CMV antigen specific. Some TCR beta chains (roughly 160 of them) were listed as cytomegalovirus-associated.

This clone appeared a few times. Its antigen remains unidentified. The TCR sequence derives from a young woman in good health and CMV-seropositive. The rearrangement links TRBV4-1 to TRBJ2-7; 9 bases line up with TRBD1. The sequencing sample was made of PBMCs. CDR3 DNA: TGCGCCAGCAGCCATCCCCCCCGGGACAGGGCGGGCGAGCAGTACTTC. Translating it yields CASSHPPRDRAGEQYF.